Below are 12 T cell receptor beta chains sequenced from a single sample in a study of blood T cells in healthy people across ages. Combining a sample-barcoded 5' primer with a J-beta primer mix, a second PCR ran for about 7 to 11 cycles. In TCRdb, the 5' RACE reads were re-called with MiXCR into one record per CDR3 protein. The profile shows approximately 680,000 distinct CDR3 sequences, roughly 30% of them singletons. Material for sequencing was blood. Every receptor here comes from a woman aged 80 or over in good health.

The sample holds many counts of this clonotype. This chain links TRBV25-1 with TRBJ2-5; 7 bases fit TRBD1. Germline loops: CDR1 MGHDK, CDR2 SYGVNS. CDR3 size: 18 residues. Trimming cost V 2 bases and J 11 bases; bases outside gene matches: 23. Here the CDR3 reads CASSEGPDLGEGAKEQYF. CDR3 DNA sequence: TGTGCCAGCAGTGAAGGGCCGGATTTAGGAGAGGGGGCGAAGGAGCAGTACTTC.

The V and J genes are TRBV13 and TRBJ2-4; perhaps TRBD2 as D (6 bases). V lost 8 bases and J 3 bases, leaving 17 bases between the germline ends. CDR1 PRHDT and CDR2 FYEKMQ come from the germline V gene (reference sequence). The CDR3 is made up of 15 amino acids. CDR3 in DNA: TGTGCCAGCGCAAGGACCGCGGGACGCAAAAACATTCAGTACTTC. It yields the protein CASARTAGRKNIQYF.

This clonotype was seen repeatedly, ten times or more. V usage is TRBV28 and J usage is TRBJ2-5; 7 nucleotides agree with TRBD1. The CDR3 loop spans 15 amino acids. Germline CDR1 is MDHEN and CDR2 is SYDVKM. Trimming removed 6 bases from V and 11 bases from J; junction bases left unmatched: 18. For the CDR3, the DNA is TGTGCCAGCAGGGGGGACAGCCCCGTGGGATTGGAGCAGTACTTC. It codes for CASRGDSPVGLEQYF.

This clonotype was recorded at least ten times. The chain has TRBV27 and TRBJ2-5, with 8 bases matching TRBD1. V gave up 4 bases and J gave up 5 bases; unmatched junction bases: 9. The germline CDR1 and CDR2 sequences are MNHEY and SMNVEV (reference sequence). CDR3 length: 15 amino acids. CDR3 region: CASSSRGQDFETQYF. DNA for the CDR3: TGTGCCAGCAGTTCAAGGGGACAGGACTTCGAGACCCAGTACTTC.

This clonotype was observed many times. The V call is TRBV29-1, the J call TRBJ2-5; TRBD1 aligns across 10 bases. The CDR3 consists of 15 residues. Looked up from germline, CDR1 is SQVTM and CDR2 is ANQGSEA. The V segment lost 0 bases and the J segment 4 bases; nucleotides outside the gene matches: 5. The CDR3 nucleotides are TGCAGCGTTGAAGATCCCGGACAGGGGGGAGAGACCCAGTACTTC. It yields the protein CSVEDPGQGGETQYF.

This clonotype was observed many times. The chain couples TRBV11-2 to TRBJ2-7; TRBD1 matches at 9 bases. CDR3 length equals 14 residues. The germline V gene has CDR1 SGHAT and CDR2 FQNNGV. Trimming at V came to 3 bases and at J to 6 bases, leaving 6 bases not matched to a gene. CDR3 in amino acids: CASSFRQGGVEQYF. The CDR3 DNA reads TGTGCCAGCAGCTTCAGACAGGGGGGGGTCGAGCAGTACTTC.

A note on this clonotype: A much larger clone differs by one base, so this may be a read error. The rearrangement links TRBV28 to TRBJ2-7; D could derive from TRBD1 or TRBD2 (5 bases each). V lost 6 bases and J 6 bases, leaving 18 bases between the germline ends. CDR3 size: 14 residues. Germline CDR1 reads MDHEN; CDR2 reads SYDVKM. The CDR3 sequence: CASRRGSQLGEQYF. The CDR3 bases are TGTGCCAGCAGGAGGGGCTCGCAGTTGGGCGAGCAGTACTTC.

The table lists this clonotype with a count of one. This may come from a read error, since a much larger clone is one base off. V usage is TRBV5-1 and J usage is TRBJ1-2; D possibly corresponds to TRBD1 (5 bases). This CDR3 is built from 14 residues. The germline V gene encodes CDR1 SGHRS and CDR2 YFSETQ. CDR3 loop: CAGSLDGGDYGYTF. In DNA, the CDR3 is TGCGCCGGCAGCTTGGATGGAGGGGACTATGGCTACACCTTC.

Concerning this clonotype itself: A clone one base away is much larger, so this may be a read error. The rearrangement joins TRBV20-1 to TRBJ1-1; 7 bases line up with TRBD1. This CDR3 comprises 12 residues. The V segment lost 6 bases and the J segment 1 base; nucleotides outside the gene matches: 2. In germline, CDR1 is DFQATT, CDR2 SNEGSKA (reference sequence). CDR3 coding DNA: TGCAGTGCCCACAGGGGGAACACTGAAGCTTTCTTT. Amino acids: CSAHRGNTEAFF.

The genes are TRBV19 and TRBJ2-1; TRBD2 matches 12 bases. Germline V CDR1 and CDR2: LNHDA, SQIVND (reference sequence). Trimming took 3 bases from V and 0 from J; bases not matched to a gene: 6. CDR3 length equals 18 residues. The CDR3 coding sequence is TGTGCCAGTAGTATTCGACTAGCGGGGGTCCACTCCTACAATGAGCAGTTCTTC. Translating gives CASSIRLAGVHSYNEQFF.

This clonotype was recorded at least ten times. V usage is TRBV12-3 or TRBV12-4 and J usage is TRBJ2-1; a weak D match, TRBD2 (5 bases). V was shortened by 3 bases and J by 2 bases, with 11 bases between the two germline ends. This CDR3 is 15 amino acids long. The CDR3: CASSFGVGAYNEQFF. The CDR3 region has the DNA TGTGCCAGCAGTTTCGGGGTTGGGGCCTACAATGAGCAGTTCTTC.

This clonotype was seen repeatedly, ten times or more. The rearrangement uses TRBV18 and TRBJ2-1; 8 bases match TRBD2. In germline, CDR1 is KGHSH, CDR2 LQKENI. J lost 5 bases, V lost 3 bases, and 6 bases had no gene match. This CDR3 is built from 15 residues. The CDR3 is CASSPGRGPNNEQFF. The CDR3 nucleotides are TGTGCCAGCTCACCCGGGAGGGGCCCTAACAATGAGCAGTTCTTC. The whole variable domain, remainder taken from reference TRBV18 and TRBJ2-1, is NAGVMQNPRHLVRRRGQEARLRCSPMKGHSHVYWYRQLPEEGLKFMVYLQKENIIDESGMPKERFSAEFPKEGPSILRIQQVVRGDSAAYFCASSPGRGPNNEQFFGPGTRLTVL.